This T cell receptor beta chain was captured by sequencing in a study of PD-1 blockade in classical Hodgkin lymphoma. Every patient experienced relapse after autologous stem cell transplantation, and brentuximab vedotin exposure varied. Sequencing was performed with immunoSEQ multiplex PCR; in TCRdb, only in-frame clones are kept and a portion is missing. The table records under 20,000 clones, 82% of them present only once. This receptor was taken from a human donor with classical Hodgkin lymphoma. This material consisted of peripheral blood mononuclear cells (PBMCs), taken before the second cycle of nivolumab.

CDR3 sequence (DNA): TGTGCCTGGAGTGCGGAGGAGAGCAATCAGCCCCAGCATTTT. Encoded protein: CAWSAEESNQPQHF. The chain couples TRBV30 to TRBJ1-5; no firm D call. Between the trimmed V and J ends, which lost 1 base and 1 base, there was a span of 8 bases. There are 14 residues in the CDR3. Per germline, CDR1 GTSNPN and CDR2 SVGIG (reference sequence).